The T cell receptor (beta chain) described here comes from a study of T cell responses to AZD1222 COVID-19 vaccine. On the study more broadly: Pooled together were second doses at about 4 or about 12 weeks. Study-wide findings and caveats: Researchers took repertoire samples only after the peak T cell response had come. Clonal diversity was possibly underestimated; the donors were predominantly white British and more often female.

Regarding this clone: Its antigen is unidentified. This specimen includes other DNA sequences encoding the same CDR3.

TCRdb keeps only in-frame clones here, not all; method: immunoSEQ multiplex PCR. The sample consists of some 120,000 clones, approximately 85% of them appearing once. CDR1 LNHNV and CDR2 YYDKDF come from the germline V gene (reference sequence). V was shortened by 0 bases and J by 6 bases, with 6 bases between the two germline ends. The CDR3 runs 13 residues. The chain links TRBV15 to TRBJ2-1; D unresolved. This TCR was recovered from an adult in good health. Specimen: peripheral blood, collected on day 0 of AZD1222 vaccination. CDR3 nucleotide sequence: TGTGCCACCAGCAGAGACGGTGGCAATGAGCAGTTCTTC. This codes for CATSRDGGNEQFF.